This entry is about one TCR beta chain. As yet, its antigen is unknown. TCRdb re-called the 5' RACE reads with MiXCR, one entry per CDR3 protein. The sample records approximately 590,000 distinct CDR3 sequences, 7.5% to 10% being singletons. The data were obtained in a study of identical twins. Findings of the study overall: With abundant cord blood beta clonotypes, insertions were fewer; memory repertoires showed no such pattern.

Every donor was a healthy Caucasian. This CDR3 contains 13 residues. V shed 0 bases and J shed 14 bases, with 14 bases lying between them. The germline CDR1 and CDR2 sequences are DFQATT and SNEGSKA (reference sequence). In addition, the sample was reused for a study of yellow fever vaccine responses in identical twins.

The sequence derives from a woman in her late teens or twenties in good health. The chain is built from TRBV20-1 and TRBJ1-6; no definite D call. The sample comprised PBMCs. The CDR3, as DNA: TGCAGTGCTAGAGATCTCACGGCGGCGGCCCTCCACTTT. It specifies CSARDLTAAALHF.